This passage covers 11 T cell receptor beta chains from one sample sequenced in a study of T cells in Graves' hyperthyroidism and ophthalmopathy. TCR beta CDR3 region amplification was performed from RNA transcripts. HTBI primers were used for first-round RT-PCR of the TCR CDR3. TCRdb re-derived calls from the multiplex PCR reads in MiXCR, one entry per CDR3 protein. The table records more than 550,000 distinct CDR3 sequences, roughly a sixth of them present only once. The specimen was blood. These receptors all stem from a woman in her forties or fifties with Graves' hyperthyroidism that later progressed to Graves' ophthalmopathy.

The rearrangement joins TRBV9 to TRBJ1-1, with a possible D match to TRBD1 (6 bases). The V gene lost 3 bases and the J gene lost 3 bases, with 12 bases spanning the gap. CDR1 and CDR2 (germline): SGDLS, YYNGEE. This CDR3 comprises 14 residues. The CDR3 DNA follows: TGTGCCAGCAGCGAGGGGGACGCAGACACTGAAGCTTTCTTT. This gives the protein CASSEGDADTEAFF. Supplemented by reference TRBV9 and TRBJ1-1, the full variable domain reads DSGVTQTPKHLITATGQRVTLRCSPRSGDLSVYWYQQSLDQGLQFLIQYYNGEERAKGNILERFSAQQFPDLHSELNLSSLELGDSALYFCASSEGDADTEAFFGQGTRLTVV.

This clonotype was recorded many times. CDR3 sequence reads: CASRTGPPYEQYF. The CDR3, as DNA: TGTGCCAGCAGGACAGGCCCCCCCTACGAGCAGTACTTC. J is TRBJ2-7 and V is TRBV3-1, with TRBD1 as a possible D gene (6 bases). V lost 6 bases and J lost 2, with 11 bases in between. Germline-derived CDR1 and CDR2 are LGHDT and YNNKEL (reference sequence). The CDR3 sequence is 13 residues long.

This clonotype showed up many times. J is TRBJ1-6 and V is TRBV6-2 or TRBV6-3; the D gene is possibly TRBD1 (6 bases). The germline gives CDR1 MNHEY, CDR2 SVGEGT. This CDR3 contains 15 residues. Trimming took off 7 bases at V and 9 bases at J, with 19 bases between the two ends. This CDR3 is CASILGRGASSPLHF. The CDR3, as DNA: TGTGCCAGCATACTGGGCAGGGGCGCAAGTTCACCCCTCCACTTT.

At least ten counts were recorded for this clonotype. The CDR3 nucleotides are TGCAGTGCTAGAAGTTCGCAGGGTGATGAAAAACTGTTTTTT. Translating gives CSARSSQGDEKLFF. The chain joins TRBV20-1 to TRBJ1-4; D possibly corresponds to TRBD1 (5 bases). Germline values: CDR1 DFQATT, CDR2 SNEGSKA (reference sequence). This CDR3 spans 14 amino acids. The germline V and J ends were trimmed by 2 bases and 6 bases, with 13 bases remaining between them.

As concerns this clonotype: A much larger clonotype is one base distant, so this may be a read error. The genes are TRBV12-3 or TRBV12-4 and TRBJ2-5; TRBD2 aligns across 10 bases. This CDR3 spans 16 amino acids. J was trimmed by 3 bases and V by 5 bases; bases with no gene match: 9. CDR3 in DNA: TGTGCCAGCAGTGCTCTAGCGGGGGTGATAAAAGAGACCCAGTACTTC. Translation: CASSALAGVIKETQYF.

The CDR3 bases are TGTGCCAGTAGTATTTACGGATATAGCAATCAGCCCCAGCATTTT. It is translated as CASSIYGYSNQPQHF. This sequence joins TRBV19 and TRBJ1-5; D not resolved. V lost 3 bases to trimming and J lost 0 bases, with 9 bases between them. Per the germline V gene, CDR1 is LNHDA and CDR2 is SQIVND (reference sequence). The CDR3 spans 15 residues.

This clonotype was observed many times. Here the CDR3 DNA reads TGTGCCAGCAGCTTAGGGCCGTCGCGGGGTTCACCCCTCCACTTT. Translating gives CASSLGPSRGSPLHF. The V gene is TRBV11-3, the J gene TRBJ1-6; D remains ambiguous. The germline gives CDR1 SGHNT, CDR2 YENEEA. This CDR3 spans 15 amino acids. V was pared by 1 base and J by 9 bases, with 13 bases between.

There are many counts of this clonotype. The genes are TRBV7-6 and TRBJ2-1; a weak D match, TRBD2 (5 bases). Trimming removed 1 base from V and 1 base from J, with 14 bases in between. The V gene's germline CDR1 is SGHVS and CDR2 FNYEAQ. The CDR3 runs 17 residues. CDR3 DNA: TGTGCCAGCAGCTTAGATATTGGAGAGGGTTCCTACAATGAGCAGTTCTTC. Translating gives CASSLDIGEGSYNEQFF.

This chain joins TRBV6-1 and TRBJ1-1; D is uncertain. The germline V and J ends were trimmed by 8 bases and 6 bases, with 16 bases remaining between them. This CDR3 comprises 13 residues. CDR1 and CDR2 (germline): MNHNS, SASEGT. The CDR3 DNA is TGTGCCAGCCCCCAGTCGGACGATCCTGAAGCTTTCTTT. The encoded protein is CASPQSDDPEAFF.

V gene TRBV3-1 combines with J gene TRBJ2-7; D is perhaps TRBD2 (6 bases). V was cut by 1 base and J by 12 bases, with 10 bases left in between. Germline values: CDR1 LGHDT, CDR2 YNNKEL (reference sequence). The length of the CDR3 is 11 residues. CDR3 sequence: CASSQVGRAYF. In DNA form, the CDR3 reads TGTGCCAGCAGCCAAGTCGGGAGAGCGTACTTC.

The chain combines TRBV6-5 with TRBJ1-1; D remains unclear. CDR3 length: 12 residues. The V end was cut by 0 bases, the J end by 6 bases, with 5 bases between. Germline V gene sequence: CDR1 MNHEY, CDR2 SVGAGI. CDR3 sequence: CASSYSKAEAFF. The DNA for the CDR3 is TGTGCCAGCAGTTACTCGAAGGCTGAAGCTTTCTTT.